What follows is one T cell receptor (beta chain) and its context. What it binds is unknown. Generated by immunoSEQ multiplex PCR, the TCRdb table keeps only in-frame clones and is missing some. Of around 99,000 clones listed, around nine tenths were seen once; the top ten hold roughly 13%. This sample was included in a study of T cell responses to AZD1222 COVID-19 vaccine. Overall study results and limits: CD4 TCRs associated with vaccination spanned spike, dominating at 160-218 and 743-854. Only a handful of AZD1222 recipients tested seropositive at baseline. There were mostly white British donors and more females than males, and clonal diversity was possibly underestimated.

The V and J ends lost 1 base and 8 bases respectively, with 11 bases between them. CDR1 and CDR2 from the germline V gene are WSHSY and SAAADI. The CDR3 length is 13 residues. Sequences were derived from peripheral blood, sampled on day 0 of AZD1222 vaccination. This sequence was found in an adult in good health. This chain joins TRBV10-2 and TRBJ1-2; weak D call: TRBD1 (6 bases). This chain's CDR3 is CASSEYVQGGYTF. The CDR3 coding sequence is TGCGCCAGCAGTGAGTATGTACAGGGAGGCTACACCTTC.